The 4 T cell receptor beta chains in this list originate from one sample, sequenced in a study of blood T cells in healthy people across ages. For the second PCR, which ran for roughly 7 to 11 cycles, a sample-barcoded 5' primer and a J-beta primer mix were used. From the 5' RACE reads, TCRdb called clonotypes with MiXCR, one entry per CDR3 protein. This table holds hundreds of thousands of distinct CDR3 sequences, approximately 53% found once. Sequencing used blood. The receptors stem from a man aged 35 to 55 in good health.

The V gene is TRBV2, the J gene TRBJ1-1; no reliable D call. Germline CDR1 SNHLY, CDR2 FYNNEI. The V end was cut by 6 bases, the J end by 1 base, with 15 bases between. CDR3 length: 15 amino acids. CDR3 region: CASREGLPGNTEAFF. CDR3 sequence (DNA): TGTGCCAGCAGGGAGGGCCTTCCCGGGAACACTGAAGCTTTCTTT.

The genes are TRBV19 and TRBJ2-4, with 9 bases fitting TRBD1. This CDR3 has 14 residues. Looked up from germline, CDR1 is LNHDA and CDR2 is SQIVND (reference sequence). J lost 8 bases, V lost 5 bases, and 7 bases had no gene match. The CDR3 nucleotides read TGTGCCAGTAGTGCCGACAGGGGGGGTGACATTCAGTACTTC. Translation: CASSADRGGDIQYF. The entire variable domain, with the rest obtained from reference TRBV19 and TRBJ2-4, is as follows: DGGITQSPKYLFRKEGQNVTLSCEQNLNHDAMYWYRQDPGQGLRLIYYSQIVNDFQKGDIAEGYSVSREKKESFPLTVTSAQKNPTAFYLCASSADRGGDIQYFGAGTRLSVL.

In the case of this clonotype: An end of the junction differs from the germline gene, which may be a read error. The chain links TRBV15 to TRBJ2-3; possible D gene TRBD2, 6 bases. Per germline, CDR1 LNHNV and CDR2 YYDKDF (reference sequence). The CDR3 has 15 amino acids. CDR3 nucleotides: TGTGCTACCAGAACTTATAGCGGTATGACAGATACGCAGTATTTT. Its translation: CATRTYSGMTDTQYF.

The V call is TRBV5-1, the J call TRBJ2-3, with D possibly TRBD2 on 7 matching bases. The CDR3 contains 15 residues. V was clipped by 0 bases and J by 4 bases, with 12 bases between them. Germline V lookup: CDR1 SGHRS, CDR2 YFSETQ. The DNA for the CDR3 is TGCGCCAGCAGCTTGGATCCGGGGGGCCCAGATACGCAGTATTTT. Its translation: CASSLDPGGPDTQYF.